These T cell receptor beta chains were read from a single sample in a study of vaccination effects on CD4 cells after COVID-19. No antigens are known for them. Repertoires were generated with immunoSEQ multiplex PCR, while TCRdb's copy carries only in-frame clones and drops some. The sample includes 70,000 or so clones, roughly 73% of them seen just once. Material: CD4+ T cells from PBMCs cultured without peptide, obtained after COVID-19 vaccination. These receptor sequences come from a human donor who received a COVID-19 vaccine. Each CDR3 is given with its conserved first and last residue. The order of the fields is clone size, J gene, D gene, V gene, CDR3 protein, CDR3 DNA. D genes are given only for firm matches. The listing skips clone size in some rows; elsewhere it reads once, few, many or a size class.

clone_size: -; j_call: TRBJ1-5; d_call: -; v_call: TRBV3-1/TRBV3-2; cdr3_aa: CASSQDWGFGNQPQHF; cdr3_nt: TGTGCCAGCAGCCAAGATTGGGGATTTGGCAATCAGCCCCAGCATTTT
clone_size: -; j_call: TRBJ2-6; d_call: -; v_call: TRBV5-1; cdr3_aa: CASSLAGGQSSGANVLTF; cdr3_nt: TGCGCCAGCAGCTTGGCCGGGGGCCAGAGCTCTGGGGCCAACGTCCTGACTTTC
clone_size: -; j_call: TRBJ2-3; d_call: -; v_call: TRBV19; cdr3_aa: CASRGVADTQYF; cdr3_nt: TGTGCCAGTAGGGGGGTAGCCGATACGCAGTATTTT
clone_size: -; j_call: TRBJ2-3; d_call: -; v_call: TRBV5-1; cdr3_aa: CASSFDGAVDTQYF; cdr3_nt: TGCGCCAGCAGCTTTGACGGGGCGGTAGATACGCAGTATTTT
clone_size: -; j_call: TRBJ2-3; d_call: TRBD2; v_call: TRBV7-2; cdr3_aa: CASSLRRLAGGTDTQYF; cdr3_nt: TGTGCCAGCAGCTTACGCCGTTTAGCGGGGGGCACAGATACGCAGTATTTT
clone_size: -; j_call: TRBJ1-1; d_call: -; v_call: TRBV5-1; cdr3_aa: CASSWDRQEAEAFF; cdr3_nt: TGCGCCAGCAGCTGGGACCGTCAAGAGGCTGAAGCTTTCTTT
clone_size: -; j_call: TRBJ2-4; d_call: -; v_call: TRBV12-3/TRBV12-4; cdr3_aa: CASSSLAKNIQYF; cdr3_nt: TGTGCCAGCAGTTCTTTAGCCAAAAACATTCAGTACTTC
clone_size: -; j_call: TRBJ2-3; d_call: -; v_call: TRBV6-5; cdr3_aa: CASRQSTDTQYF; cdr3_nt: TGTGCCAGCAGACAAAGCACAGATACGCAGTATTTT
clone_size: -; j_call: TRBJ2-1; d_call: TRBD1; v_call: TRBV5-1; cdr3_aa: CASSLTFGTGAYNEQFF; cdr3_nt: TGCGCCAGCAGCCTGACGTTTGGGACAGGGGCCTACAATGAGCAGTTCTTC
clone_size: -; j_call: TRBJ2-2; d_call: -; v_call: TRBV19; cdr3_aa: CASSIDWARGELFF; cdr3_nt: TGTGCCAGTAGTATAGATTGGGCGAGGGGGGAGCTGTTTTTT
clone_size: -; j_call: TRBJ1-2; d_call: -; v_call: TRBV15; cdr3_aa: CATSRDSYGYTF; cdr3_nt: TGTGCCACCAGCAGGGACAGCTATGGCTACACCTTC
clone_size: few; j_call: TRBJ1-6; d_call: -; v_call: TRBV7-8; cdr3_aa: CASSLVGDNSPLHF; cdr3_nt: TGTGCCAGCAGCTTAGTGGGGGATAATTCACCCCTCCACTTT
clone_size: once; j_call: TRBJ2-4; d_call: -; v_call: TRBV19; cdr3_aa: CASSIPSRGAKNIQYF; cdr3_nt: TGTGCCAGTAGTATCCCCTCAAGGGGAGCCAAAAACATTCAGTACTTC
clone_size: -; j_call: TRBJ1-5; d_call: -; v_call: TRBV6-5; cdr3_aa: CASKPDYSNQPQHF; cdr3_nt: TGTGCCAGCAAACCAGATTATAGCAATCAGCCCCAGCATTTT
clone_size: -; j_call: TRBJ2-3; d_call: -; v_call: TRBV18; cdr3_aa: CASSPGLGTDTQYF; cdr3_nt: TGTGCCAGCTCCCCCGGACTTGGCACAGATACGCAGTATTTT
clone_size: -; j_call: TRBJ2-1; d_call: -; v_call: TRBV30; cdr3_aa: CAWSVRVAINEQFF; cdr3_nt: TGTGCCTGGAGTGTACGGGTAGCAATCAATGAGCAGTTCTTC
clone_size: -; j_call: TRBJ1-2; d_call: -; v_call: TRBV6-5; cdr3_aa: CASSRTQNYGYTF; cdr3_nt: TGTGCCAGCAGCCGAACTCAGAACTATGGCTACACCTTC
clone_size: -; j_call: TRBJ2-5; d_call: TRBD2; v_call: TRBV3-1/TRBV3-2; cdr3_aa: CASSQVLYSGGSRETQYF; cdr3_nt: TGTGCCAGCAGCCAAGTTCTGTATAGCGGGGGGTCCCGGGAGACCCAGTACTTC
clone_size: -; j_call: TRBJ2-5; d_call: -; v_call: TRBV19; cdr3_aa: CASSIRWQGQETQYF; cdr3_nt: TGTGCCAGTAGTATAAGGTGGCAGGGACAAGAGACCCAGTACTTC
clone_size: -; j_call: TRBJ1-3; d_call: -; v_call: TRBV18; cdr3_aa: CASSPGGGSSGNTIYF; cdr3_nt: TGTGCCAGCTCCCCGGGCGGGGGAAGCTCTGGAAACACCATATATTTT
clone_size: few; j_call: TRBJ1-2; d_call: -; v_call: TRBV6-6; cdr3_aa: CASRDRPGVNYGYTF; cdr3_nt: TGTGCCAGCAGGGATAGACCGGGAGTTAACTATGGCTACACCTTC
clone_size: -; j_call: TRBJ2-5; d_call: TRBD2; v_call: TRBV13; cdr3_aa: CASSGRTSFETQYF; cdr3_nt: TGTGCCAGCAGCGGAAGGACTAGTTTTGAGACCCAGTACTTC
clone_size: -; j_call: TRBJ1-2; d_call: -; v_call: TRBV14; cdr3_aa: CASSPQGYYGYTF; cdr3_nt: TGTGCCAGCAGCCCGCAGGGGTATTATGGCTACACCTTC
clone_size: -; j_call: TRBJ2-2; d_call: TRBD2; v_call: TRBV7-3; cdr3_aa: CASSRTSGYTGELFF; cdr3_nt: TGTGCCAGCAGCCGGACTAGCGGTTACACCGGGGAGCTGTTTTTT
clone_size: -; j_call: TRBJ1-2; d_call: -; v_call: TRBV5-1; cdr3_aa: CASSRDSSSYGYTF; cdr3_nt: TGCGCCAGCAGCCGGGACTCCAGTAGTTATGGCTACACCTTC
clone_size: -; j_call: TRBJ1-5; d_call: -; v_call: TRBV2; cdr3_aa: CASSPNRNNQPQHF; cdr3_nt: TGTGCCAGCAGCCCAAACAGGAACAATCAGCCCCAGCATTTT
clone_size: -; j_call: TRBJ1-1; d_call: TRBD1; v_call: TRBV18; cdr3_aa: CASSPFTGGGLGNTEAFF; cdr3_nt: TGTGCCAGCTCACCCTTCACAGGGGGGGGCTTAGGGAACACTGAAGCTTTCTTT
clone_size: -; j_call: TRBJ1-4; d_call: -; v_call: TRBV30; cdr3_aa: CAWSSGPAGEKLFF; cdr3_nt: TGTGCCTGGAGCTCCGGACCGGCTGGGGAAAAACTGTTTTTT
clone_size: -; j_call: TRBJ2-5; d_call: TRBD2; v_call: TRBV4-2; cdr3_aa: CASSQGGLAGKETQYF; cdr3_nt: TGTGCCAGCAGCCAAGGAGGACTAGCGGGGAAAGAGACCCAGTACTTC
clone_size: -; j_call: TRBJ1-1; d_call: TRBD1; v_call: TRBV3-1/TRBV3-2; cdr3_aa: CASTGTGGASNTEAFF; cdr3_nt: TGTGCCAGCACCGGGACAGGGGGCGCTTCGAACACTGAAGCTTTCTTT
clone_size: -; j_call: TRBJ2-2; d_call: TRBD1; v_call: TRBV6-5; cdr3_aa: CASRPDRGTGELFF; cdr3_nt: TGTGCCAGCAGACCGGACAGGGGCACCGGGGAGCTGTTTTTT
clone_size: -; j_call: TRBJ2-3; d_call: TRBD2; v_call: TRBV4-1; cdr3_aa: CASSRQGGRGVSTDTQYF; cdr3_nt: TGCGCCAGCAGCCGCCAGGGCGGGCGGGGGGTTTCCACAGATACGCAGTATTTT
clone_size: -; j_call: TRBJ1-4; d_call: TRBD1; v_call: TRBV19; cdr3_aa: CASSITRGPDEKLFF; cdr3_nt: TGTGCCAGTAGTATAACGAGGGGGCCGGATGAAAAACTGTTTTTT
clone_size: few; j_call: TRBJ2-1; d_call: -; v_call: TRBV27; cdr3_aa: CASSFSVNNEQFF; cdr3_nt: TGTGCCAGCAGTTTTTCTGTTAACAATGAGCAGTTCTTC
clone_size: -; j_call: TRBJ2-2; d_call: -; v_call: TRBV4-3; cdr3_aa: CASSRGQNTGELFF; cdr3_nt: TGCGCCAGCAGCCGAGGACAGAACACCGGGGAGCTGTTTTTT
clone_size: -; j_call: TRBJ1-5; d_call: TRBD1; v_call: TRBV3-1/TRBV3-2; cdr3_aa: CASGTGLSNQPQHF; cdr3_nt: TGTGCCAGCGGGACAGGGCTTAGCAATCAGCCCCAGCATTTT
clone_size: -; j_call: TRBJ1-2; d_call: -; v_call: TRBV3-1/TRBV3-2; cdr3_aa: CASSQVSAIPQYTF; cdr3_nt: TGTGCCAGCAGCCAAGTAAGCGCGATACCCCAATACACCTTC
clone_size: -; j_call: TRBJ2-1; d_call: -; v_call: TRBV5-4; cdr3_aa: CASSSGTSGGNEQFF; cdr3_nt: TGTGCCAGCAGCTCGGGGACATCGGGTGGCAATGAGCAGTTCTTC
clone_size: once; j_call: TRBJ1-3; d_call: -; v_call: TRBV15; cdr3_aa: CATSRAIGTMIRNTIYF; cdr3_nt: TGTGCCACCAGCAGAGCTATCGGGACTATGATTAGGAACACCATATATTTT
clone_size: -; j_call: TRBJ2-1; d_call: TRBD2; v_call: TRBV18; cdr3_aa: CASSPPLAGGPHEQFF; cdr3_nt: TGTGCCAGCTCACCTCCCCTAGCGGGGGGGCCACATGAGCAGTTCTTC
clone_size: -; j_call: TRBJ1-4; d_call: -; v_call: TRBV19; cdr3_aa: CASSSLSTGYNEKLFF; cdr3_nt: TGTGCCAGTAGTAGCCTGAGTACAGGCTATAATGAAAAACTGTTTTTT
clone_size: -; j_call: TRBJ2-5; d_call: -; v_call: TRBV11-3; cdr3_aa: CASSKGPQETQYF; cdr3_nt: TGTGCCAGCAGCAAGGGGCCCCAAGAGACCCAGTACTTC
clone_size: -; j_call: TRBJ1-4; d_call: TRBD1; v_call: TRBV15; cdr3_aa: CATSRDSRGRSGEKLFF; cdr3_nt: TGTGCCACCAGCAGAGATAGTAGGGGGCGGAGTGGTGAAAAACTGTTTTTT
clone_size: -; j_call: TRBJ2-3; d_call: -; v_call: TRBV4-1; cdr3_aa: CASSQEASGTDTQYF; cdr3_nt: TGCGCCAGCAGCCAAGAGGCGAGCGGCACAGATACGCAGTATTTT
clone_size: -; j_call: TRBJ2-5; d_call: -; v_call: TRBV7-9; cdr3_aa: CASSLYETQYF; cdr3_nt: TGTGCCAGCAGCTTATACGAGACCCAGTACTTC
clone_size: -; j_call: TRBJ1-6; d_call: TRBD1; v_call: TRBV5-1; cdr3_aa: CASSYSTGSDSPLHF; cdr3_nt: TGCGCCAGCAGCTATTCGACAGGGTCGGATTCACCCCTCCACTTT
clone_size: -; j_call: TRBJ1-5; d_call: TRBD1; v_call: TRBV3-1/TRBV3-2; cdr3_aa: CASSQGRTGEQPQHF; cdr3_nt: TGTGCCAGCAGCCAAGGACGGACAGGGGAACAGCCCCAGCATTTT
clone_size: -; j_call: TRBJ2-5; d_call: -; v_call: TRBV5-1; cdr3_aa: CASSDPTGYQETQYF; cdr3_nt: TGCGCCAGCAGCGATCCTACAGGGTACCAAGAGACCCAGTACTTC
clone_size: -; j_call: TRBJ1-1; d_call: -; v_call: TRBV24-1; cdr3_aa: CATSDPGTSGTEAFF; cdr3_nt: TGTGCCACCAGTGATCCCGGGACATCGGGGACTGAAGCTTTCTTT
clone_size: -; j_call: TRBJ2-3; d_call: TRBD2; v_call: TRBV5-1; cdr3_aa: CASSWTSGGGSTDTQYF; cdr3_nt: TGCGCCAGCAGCTGGACTAGCGGGGGGGGTAGCACAGATACGCAGTATTTT
clone_size: once; j_call: TRBJ2-5; d_call: -; v_call: TRBV5-1; cdr3_aa: CASNTDILPQGTQYF; cdr3_nt: TGCGCCAGCAACACGGACATATTACCCCAAGGGACCCAGTACTTC
clone_size: -; j_call: TRBJ1-4; d_call: -; v_call: TRBV3-1/TRBV3-2; cdr3_aa: CASSLTAGEKLFF; cdr3_nt: TGTGCCAGCAGCCTAACCGCAGGTGAAAAACTGTTTTTT
clone_size: -; j_call: TRBJ1-5; d_call: TRBD1; v_call: TRBV6-1; cdr3_aa: CASSGQGKNQPQHF; cdr3_nt: TGTGCCAGCTCTGGACAGGGAAAAAATCAGCCCCAGCATTTT
clone_size: once; j_call: TRBJ1-2; d_call: TRBD1; v_call: TRBV6-1; cdr3_aa: CASSGQGQGATNYGYTF; cdr3_nt: TGTGCCAGCAGTGGGCAGGGACAGGGGGCCACCAACTATGGCTACACCTTC